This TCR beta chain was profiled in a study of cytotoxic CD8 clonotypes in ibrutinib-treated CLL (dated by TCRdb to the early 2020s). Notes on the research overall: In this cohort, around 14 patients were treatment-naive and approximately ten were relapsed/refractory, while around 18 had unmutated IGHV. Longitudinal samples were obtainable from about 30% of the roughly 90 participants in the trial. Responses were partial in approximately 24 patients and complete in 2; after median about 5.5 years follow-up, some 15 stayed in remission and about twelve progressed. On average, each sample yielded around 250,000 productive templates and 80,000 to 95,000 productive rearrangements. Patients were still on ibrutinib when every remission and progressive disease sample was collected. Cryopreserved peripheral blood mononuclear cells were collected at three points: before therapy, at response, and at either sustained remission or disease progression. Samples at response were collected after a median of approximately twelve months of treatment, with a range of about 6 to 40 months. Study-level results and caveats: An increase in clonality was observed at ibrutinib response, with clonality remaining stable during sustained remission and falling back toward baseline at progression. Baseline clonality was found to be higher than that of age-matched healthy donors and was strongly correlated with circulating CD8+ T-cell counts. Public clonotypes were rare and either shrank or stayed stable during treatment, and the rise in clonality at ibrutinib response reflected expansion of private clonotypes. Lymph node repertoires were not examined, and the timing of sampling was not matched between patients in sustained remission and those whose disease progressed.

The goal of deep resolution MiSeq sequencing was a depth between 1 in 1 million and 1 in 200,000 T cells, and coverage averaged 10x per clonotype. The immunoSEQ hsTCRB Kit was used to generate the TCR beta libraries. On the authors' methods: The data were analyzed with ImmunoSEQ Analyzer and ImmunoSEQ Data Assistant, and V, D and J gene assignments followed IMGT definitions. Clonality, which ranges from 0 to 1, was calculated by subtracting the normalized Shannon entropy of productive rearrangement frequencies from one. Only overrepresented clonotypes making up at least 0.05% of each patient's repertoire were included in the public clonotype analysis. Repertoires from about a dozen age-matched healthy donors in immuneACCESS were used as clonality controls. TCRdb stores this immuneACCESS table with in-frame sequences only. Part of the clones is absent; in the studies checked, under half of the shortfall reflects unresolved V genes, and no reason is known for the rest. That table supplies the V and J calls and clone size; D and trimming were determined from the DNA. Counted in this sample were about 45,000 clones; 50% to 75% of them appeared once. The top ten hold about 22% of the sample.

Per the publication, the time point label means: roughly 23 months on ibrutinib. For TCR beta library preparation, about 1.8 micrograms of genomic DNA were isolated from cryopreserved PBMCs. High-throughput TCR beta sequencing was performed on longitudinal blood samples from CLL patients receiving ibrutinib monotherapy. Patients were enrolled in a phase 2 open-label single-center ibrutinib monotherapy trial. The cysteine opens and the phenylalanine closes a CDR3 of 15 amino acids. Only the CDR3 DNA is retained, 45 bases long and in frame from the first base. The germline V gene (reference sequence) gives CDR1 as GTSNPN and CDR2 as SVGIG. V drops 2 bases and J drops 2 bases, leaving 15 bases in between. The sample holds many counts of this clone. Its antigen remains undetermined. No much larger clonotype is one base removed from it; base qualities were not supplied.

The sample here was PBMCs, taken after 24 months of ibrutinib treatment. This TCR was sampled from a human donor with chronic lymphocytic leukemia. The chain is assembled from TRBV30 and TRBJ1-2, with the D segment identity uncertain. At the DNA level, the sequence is TGTGCCTGGAGTACTTCTCGGACCAAAAACTATGGCTACACCTTC. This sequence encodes CAWSTSRTKNYGYTF.